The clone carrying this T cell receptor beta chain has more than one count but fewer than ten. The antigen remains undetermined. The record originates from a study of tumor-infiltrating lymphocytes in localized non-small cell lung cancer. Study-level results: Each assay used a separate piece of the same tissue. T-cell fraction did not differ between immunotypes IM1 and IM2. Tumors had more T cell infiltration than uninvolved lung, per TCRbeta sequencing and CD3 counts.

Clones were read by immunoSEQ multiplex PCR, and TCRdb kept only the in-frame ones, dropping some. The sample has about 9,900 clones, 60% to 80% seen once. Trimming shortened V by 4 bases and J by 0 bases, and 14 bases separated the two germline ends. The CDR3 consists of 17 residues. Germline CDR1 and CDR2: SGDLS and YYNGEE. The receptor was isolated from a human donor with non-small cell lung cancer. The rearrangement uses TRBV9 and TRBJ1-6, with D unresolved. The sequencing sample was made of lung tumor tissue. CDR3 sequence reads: CASSPLGVSSYNSPLHF. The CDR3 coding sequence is TGTGCCAGCAGCCCCCTGGGAGTTAGCTCCTATAATTCACCCCTCCACTTT.